One and the same sample provided the 22 T cell receptor beta chains below, sequenced in a study of T cell changes during pregnancy in multiple sclerosis. The assay was immunoSEQ multiplex PCR, and TCRdb's table has in-frame clones only and misses some. The table has about 20,000 clones, 80% to 90% seen once. The sample here was CD8+ T cells from peripheral blood mononuclear cells, taken after pregnancy. These receptors originate from a female donor in good health, enrolled as a control in a pregnancy study.

The genes are TRBV28 and TRBJ1-5, with TRBD1 matching over 10 bases. Trimming cost V 3 bases and J 3 bases; bases outside gene matches: 5. Germline V CDR1 and CDR2: MDHEN, SYDVKM. The CDR3 runs to 16 residues. CDR3 amino acids: CASSLRTGGSNQPQHF. DNA of the CDR3: TGTGCCAGCAGTTTGAGGACAGGGGGATCCAATCAGCCCCAGCATTTT.

The gene calls are TRBV14 and TRBJ1-1; TRBD1 matches 10 bases. Germline V CDR1 and CDR2: SGHDN, FVKESK. The CDR3 totals 16 residues. V shed 4 bases and J 3 bases; nucleotides not matched to a gene: 8. CDR3 nucleotide sequence: TGTGCCAGCAGCCGTTGGGGGACAGGGGCGGACACTGAAGCTTTCTTT. Translation: CASSRWGTGADTEAFF.

The CDR3 coding sequence is TGTGCCAGCAGCGTAGGCGGGGGCATCCCAGGCACTGAAGCTTTCTTT. It encodes CASSVGGGIPGTEAFF. The V gene is TRBV9, the J gene TRBJ1-1, with a possible D match to TRBD1 (6 bases). V was clipped by 0 bases and J by 4 bases, with 16 bases between them. Per germline, CDR1 SGDLS and CDR2 YYNGEE. This CDR3 has 16 amino acids.

This clone has only one observation. The chain joins TRBV21-1 to TRBJ2-3; the table gives TRBD2 as D, unverified against the DNA. TRBV21-1 is a documented pseudogene. This CDR3 has 18 residues. The CDR3 here is CASSQRKDGGGRTDTQYF. CDR3 nucleotides: TGTGCCAGCAGCCAACGAAAGGATGGCGGGGGCCGCACAGATACGCAGTATTTT.

The chain uses TRBV5-6 and TRBJ2-7, with 7 bases lining up with TRBD2. V trimming: 5 bases; J trimming: 0 bases; junction bases outside the gene matches: 17. Germline values: CDR1 SGHDT, CDR2 YYEEEE. This CDR3 region has 18 residues. In DNA form, the CDR3 reads TGTGCCAGCAGTCGAACGACTCCGGCTAGCGGATTCTCCTACGAGCAGTACTTC. Protein product: CASSRTTPASGFSYEQYF.

This chain links TRBV9 with TRBJ2-1; the D gene is possibly TRBD1 (5 bases). In germline, CDR1 is SGDLS, CDR2 YYNGEE. This CDR3 spans 11 amino acids. V gave up 4 bases and J gave up 10 bases, with 9 bases separating them. CDR3 nucleotide sequence: TGTGCCAGCAGCACAGGACGAGAGCAGTTCTTC. This gives the protein CASSTGREQFF.

The chain combines TRBV5-1 with TRBJ1-1; D gene unclear. Germline loops: CDR1 SGHRS, CDR2 YFSETQ. The CDR3 contains 13 residues. Between the trimmed V and J ends, which lost 1 base and 1 base, there was a span of 5 bases. The CDR3 bases are TGCGCCAGCAGCTTGACAGCGAACACTGAAGCTTTCTTT. Protein: CASSLTANTEAFF.

This chain joins TRBV5-5 and TRBJ2-3, with a tentative D call TRBD1 (5 bases). Germline V gene sequence: CDR1 SGHKS, CDR2 YYEKEE (reference sequence). V lost 1 base and J 4 bases, leaving 13 bases between the germline ends. The CDR3 contains 15 residues. CDR3 nucleotides: TGTGCCAGCAGCTTGACTGGGGCCATGCCAGATACGCAGTATTTT. Its protein is CASSLTGAMPDTQYF.

The chain combines TRBV4-2 with TRBJ2-5; 8 bases are shared with TRBD2. The closer fit of TRBJ2-7 to the DNA end suggests the J call may be wrong. Germline V lookup: CDR1 LGHNA, CDR2 YNFKEQ. This CDR3 is built from 14 residues. CDR3 sequence reads: CASSSELAVYEQYF. The CDR3 DNA is TGTGCCAGCAGCTCAGAACTAGCGGTCTACGAGCAGTACTTC.

The chain employs TRBV4-3 and TRBJ2-3, with TRBD2 matching over 7 bases. Trimming removed 1 base from V and 2 bases from J; junction bases left unmatched: 3. This CDR3 comprises 15 residues. CDR1 is LGHNA, CDR2 YSLEER, per germline. Written as DNA, the CDR3 is TGCGCCAGCAGCCAAGGGGGAGGGGTCACAGATACGCAGTATTTT. Protein sequence: CASSQGGGVTDTQYF.

V gene TRBV7-9 combines with J gene TRBJ2-3; D unresolved. There are 15 residues in the CDR3. Germline loops: CDR1 SEHNR, CDR2 FQNEAQ (reference sequence). V was trimmed by 0 bases and J by 2 bases, leaving 9 bases between them. Here the CDR3 DNA reads TGTGCCAGCAGCTTAGCGGGCTCCTCCACAGATACGCAGTATTTT. Residues: CASSLAGSSTDTQYF.

Only one count was recorded for this clone. The V call is TRBV15, the J call TRBJ1-3, with unresolved D. The V end lost 8 bases, the J end lost 0 bases, and 14 bases lay between the germline ends. The CDR3 is 15 residues long. Germline V gene sequence: CDR1 LNHNV, CDR2 YYDKDF (reference sequence). CDR3 sequence (DNA): TGTGCCACCGTCAACAGTGATCTCTCTGGAAACACCATATATTTT. Amino acids: CATVNSDLSGNTIYF.

This clone was seen once. The chain is built from TRBV30 and TRBJ1-1; D call uncertain. Germline V gene data show CDR1 as GTSNPN and CDR2 as SVGIG (reference sequence). The CDR3 loop spans 17 amino acids. V dropped 1 base and J dropped 1 base, with 19 bases sitting between them. CDR3 protein: CAWSDSRVFRGNTEAFF. CDR3 bases: TGTGCCTGGAGTGATTCACGCGTCTTTCGGGGGAACACTGAAGCTTTCTTT.

The rearrangement joins TRBV13 to TRBJ1-5; D remains ambiguous. CDR1 and CDR2 from the germline V gene are PRHDT and FYEKMQ (reference sequence). V lost 3 bases, J lost 0 bases, and 9 bases lay in between. The CDR3 sequence is 15 residues long. As DNA, the CDR3 is TGTGCCAGCAGCTTGTCACAGATTAGCAATCAGCCCCAGCATTTT. It translates to CASSLSQISNQPQHF.

The rearrangement links TRBV6-1 to TRBJ2-1; D is perhaps TRBD2 (6 bases). The CDR3 has 20 amino acids. Germline lookup yields CDR1 MNHNS and CDR2 SASEGT. The germline V and J ends were trimmed by 1 base and 2 bases, with 24 bases remaining between them. CDR3 sequence reads: CASSEDILTLAGRTYNEQFF. The CDR3 region has the DNA TGTGCCAGCAGTGAAGACATTTTAACACTGGCGGGACGAACCTACAATGAGCAGTTCTTC.

This clone appeared a single time. The V gene is TRBV6-5, the J gene TRBJ2-7, with TRBD2 matching 7 bases. Germline V gene lookup returns CDR1 MNHEY and CDR2 SVGAGI. J lost 0 bases, V lost 0 bases, and 5 bases had no gene match. The CDR3 is made up of 16 amino acids. DNA for the CDR3: TGTGCCAGCAGTTACTCCCCAGCGGGGAGCTCCTACGAGCAGTACTTC. This encodes CASSYSPAGSSYEQYF.

This clone was seen more than once but under ten times. V usage is TRBV6-1 and J usage is TRBJ1-1, with D perhaps matching TRBD1 (5 bases). The germline V gene encodes CDR1 MNHNS and CDR2 SASEGT. V was trimmed by 7 bases and J by 2 bases, leaving 14 bases between them. This CDR3 has 14 amino acids. This chain's CDR3 is CASTKTQGNTEAFF. The CDR3 bases are TGTGCCAGCACCAAGACCCAGGGAAACACTGAAGCTTTCTTT.

The genes are TRBV30 and TRBJ2-5, with no clear D. The V end lost 0 bases, the J end lost 3 bases, and 8 bases lay between the germline ends. The CDR3 covers 13 residues. Germline V CDR1 and CDR2: GTSNPN, SVGIG (reference sequence). The CDR3 DNA is TGTGCCTGGAGTGTATATTCCGAAGAGACCCAGTACTTC. Translating gives CAWSVYSEETQYF.

The gene calls are TRBV29-1 and TRBJ2-7; 8 nucleotides match TRBD1. This CDR3 is built from 15 residues. Germline trimming cut 1 base from V and 0 bases from J; bases unmatched to any gene: 5. In germline, CDR1 is SQVTM, CDR2 ANQGSEA. As DNA, the CDR3 is TGCAGCGTTGAAGGGGACAGGCCGAGCTCCTACGAGCAGTACTTC. This codes for CSVEGDRPSSYEQYF.

This sequence joins TRBV7-9 and TRBJ1-2, with 9 bases aligning to TRBD1. Germline V gene data show CDR1 as SEHNR and CDR2 as FQNEAQ (reference sequence). The J segment lost 4 bases and the V segment lost 1 base, leaving 10 bases of the junction unmatched. The CDR3 is 17 residues long. The CDR3: CASSLGEAQGAAYGYTF. In DNA, the CDR3 is TGTGCCAGCAGCTTAGGCGAAGCACAGGGGGCGGCCTATGGCTACACCTTC.

The chain combines TRBV27 with TRBJ2-2; D is undetermined. Between the trimmed V and J ends, which lost 7 bases and 6 bases, there was a span of 12 bases. Germline V lookup: CDR1 MNHEY, CDR2 SMNVEV (reference sequence). CDR3 length: 13 amino acids. The CDR3 DNA follows: TGTGCCAGCAAATATAGCTTTTCCGGGGAGCTGTTTTTT. Translating gives CASKYSFSGELFF.

This sequence joins TRBV6-1 and TRBJ2-7; D not resolved. The length of the CDR3 is 11 residues. Germline V gene lookup returns CDR1 MNHNS and CDR2 SASEGT. Trimming left V 3 bases short and J 3 bases short, with 3 bases between. CDR3 protein: CASSDHYEQYF. CDR3 bases: TGTGCCAGCAGTGATCACTACGAGCAGTACTTC.